Below, 7 T cell receptor beta chains from the same sample are listed, as sequenced in a study of blood T cell repertoires in COVID-19. Data came from immunoSEQ multiplex PCR; TCRdb stores just in-frame clones and leaves some out. The table records tens of thousands of clones, less than 95% of them present only once. The source material was peripheral blood. All receptors derive from a human donor with active COVID-19. The donor label of this sample is uncertain.

The CDR3 DNA reads as TGTGCCAGCAGCGTAGGGTTTGGACGGACAACCTCCTATGGCTACACCTTC. As protein: CASSVGFGRTTSYGYTF. V gene TRBV9 combines with J gene TRBJ1-2; a weak D match, TRBD1 (5 bases). The CDR3 loop spans 17 amino acids. The V end was cut by 0 bases, the J end by 4 bases, with 19 bases between. CDR1 and CDR2 from the germline V gene are SGDLS and YYNGEE.

The chain uses TRBV7-8 and TRBJ2-3, with D possibly matching TRBD2 (5 bases). CDR3 length equals 13 residues. The V end was cut by 3 bases, the J end by 4 bases, with 8 bases between. The V gene's germline CDR1 is SGHVS and CDR2 FQNEAQ. The CDR3 DNA reads TGTGCCAGCAGCTTCATACTAGCAGATACGCAGTATTTT. As protein: CASSFILADTQYF.

The chain carries TRBV5-1 and TRBJ2-2, with a tentative D call TRBD1 (5 bases). The CDR3 runs to 14 residues. Germline lookup yields CDR1 SGHRS and CDR2 YFSETQ. V was shortened by 0 bases and J by 5 bases, with 8 bases between the two germline ends. For the CDR3, the DNA is TGCGCCAGCAGCTTGGCCAAGGGGACCGGGGAGCTGTTTTTT. Amino acids: CASSLAKGTGELFF.

The chain employs TRBV7-9 and TRBJ1-1; a weak D match, TRBD1 (6 bases). This CDR3 spans 14 amino acids. Germline CDR1 and CDR2: SEHNR and FQNEAQ (reference sequence). The V and J ends lost 5 bases and 6 bases respectively, with 16 bases between them. As DNA, the CDR3 is TGTGCCAGCAGCCCAAGTGGGGGGGGCGCTGAAGCTTTCTTT. Encoded protein: CASSPSGGGAEAFF.

This chain links TRBV2 with TRBJ1-1; TRBD1 aligns across 8 bases. V lost 1 base to trimming and J lost 6 bases; unmatched junction nucleotides: 4. The CDR3 totals 14 residues. The germline V gene has CDR1 SNHLY and CDR2 FYNNEI. DNA of the CDR3: TGTGCCAGCAGTGAAGGGACAGGGAATCCTGAAGCTTTCTTT. Translating it yields CASSEGTGNPEAFF.

The gene calls are TRBV9 and TRBJ1-3; TRBD1 matches 7 bases. Germline CDR1 and CDR2: SGDLS and YYNGEE. The CDR3 contains 15 residues. J lost 7 bases, V lost 0 bases, and 7 bases had no gene match. CDR3 in DNA: TGTGCCAGCAGCGTAGGACAGGGTGAATGGAACACCATATATTTT. This codes for CASSVGQGEWNTIYF.

The gene calls are TRBV6-5 and TRBJ2-4; 7 bases match TRBD1. V lost 5 bases, J lost 8 bases, and 9 bases stayed unmatched. Germline V gives CDR1 MNHEY, CDR2 SVGAGI. The CDR3 runs to 14 residues. CDR3 DNA: TGTGCCAGCAGTCCTACCAGGGGGTATTACATTCAGTACTTC. This codes for CASSPTRGYYIQYF.